The source of this T cell receptor (beta chain) is a study of CD8 T cells in ankylosing spondylitis. Study-level findings and limits: Several highly homologous variants made up a TCR beta motif that seemed to typify ankylosing spondylitis blood. Clones linked to the disease showed a CD8+ phenotype. They occurred at relatively low frequencies in peripheral blood. From matched ankylosing spondylitis synovial fluid, disease-linked clones were reportedly recovered at significantly enriched levels.

With molecular barcodes, quantitative 5'-RACE was used to make the TCR beta libraries. MiXCR, applied by TCRdb to the 5' RACE reads, yields one record per CDR3 protein. The table has 250,000 to 400,000 distinct CDR3 sequences, under 14% seen once. This clonotype was detected a few times. Its antigen is undetermined. The V gene end was trimmed by 5 bases and the J gene end by 7 bases; junction bases not matched to a gene: 6. The CDR3 length is 16 residues. The germline gives CDR1 SEHNR, CDR2 FQNEAQ (reference sequence). The chain recombines TRBV7-9 with TRBJ2-1; the match to TRBD2 covers 15 bases. Input material: blood, either unsorted or a sorted T cell fraction (not recorded which). This TCR came from a female donor with ankylosing spondylitis or in good health (not recorded which). CDR3 loop: CASSGLGTSGRNEQFF. CDR3 nucleotides: TGTGCCAGCAGCGGCCTCGGGACTAGCGGGAGGAATGAGCAGTTCTTC.